Sequencing of this T cell receptor beta chain was carried out in a study of control samples from healthy donors and cancer patients. This CDR3 comprises 15 residues. Trimming shortened V by 5 bases and J by 0 bases, and 12 bases separated the two germline ends. Germline V CDR1 and CDR2: SGHRS, YFSETQ. Generated by immunoSEQ multiplex PCR, the TCRdb table keeps only in-frame clones and is missing some. This table has under 200,000 clones, about 94% appearing once. This sequence joins TRBV5-1 and TRBJ1-3; no reliable D call. The receptor was derived from a woman aged 35 to 49 in good health. Input material: blood. CDR3 loop: CASRPGSFSGNTIYF. Here the CDR3 DNA reads TGCGCCAGCAGACCCGGGTCCTTCTCTGGAAACACCATATATTTT.